The 9 T cell receptor beta chains given below trace back to one sample, sequenced in a study of cytomegalovirus exposure and HLA in healthy donors. In the PCR, 60 Vbeta and 13 Jbeta primers were used. Libraries were prepared by immunoSEQ multiplex PCR; TCRdb keeps only in-frame clonotypes and omits some of them. The table lists approximately 250,000 clones, about 88% of them singletons. The sequenced sample consisted of PBMCs. The receptor source for this set is a girl aged 2-9 years in good health and CMV-seronegative.

The CDR3 nucleotides read TGTGCCCCAAGCAGGGCTAGCGGGGGGGCCGAAGCCTACGAGCAGTACTTC. It specifies CAPSRASGGAEAYEQYF. The genes are TRBV27 and TRBJ2-7; TRBD2 matches 12 bases. This CDR3 region has 17 residues. Germline loops: CDR1 MNHEY, CDR2 SMNVEV (reference sequence). Trimming removed 11 bases from V and 2 bases from J; junction bases left unmatched: 16.

This clone occurred once. V usage is TRBV19 and J usage is TRBJ1-2; 8 nucleotides align to TRBD1. The CDR3 extends over 16 amino acids. Germline V gene sequence: CDR1 LNHDA, CDR2 SQIVND (reference sequence). V dropped 3 bases and J dropped 4; count of bases not matched to a gene: 10. This chain's CDR3 is CASSIPDRGLSYGYTF. DNA for the CDR3: TGTGCCAGTAGTATCCCCGACAGGGGTCTTAGCTATGGCTACACCTTC.

V is TRBV30 and J is TRBJ2-3; 8 bases are shared with TRBD2. The CDR3 is 14 amino acids. CDR1 and CDR2 (germline): GTSNPN, SVGIG (reference sequence). J lost 4 bases, V lost 3 bases, and 6 bases had no gene match. As DNA, the CDR3 is TGTGCCTGGAGCATCGGGGGGGGGTCAGATACGCAGTATTTT. Translating gives CAWSIGGGSDTQYF.

V usage is TRBV18 and J usage is TRBJ1-6, with 7 bases identical to TRBD1. V was pared by 6 bases and J by 9 bases, with 8 bases of the junction left unmatched. Germline V lookup: CDR1 KGHSH, CDR2 LQKENI. This CDR3 spans 14 amino acids. The CDR3 sequence is CASSHGTVGSPLHF. CDR3 nucleotide sequence: TGTGCCAGCTCCCACGGGACAGTGGGTTCACCCCTCCACTTT.

The rearrangement joins TRBV5-1 to TRBJ2-5; tentatively, D is TRBD1 (6 bases). V lost 4 bases and J lost 2, with 15 bases in between. Germline V lookup: CDR1 SGHRS, CDR2 YFSETQ. This CDR3 spans 15 amino acids. The CDR3 nucleotides are TGCGCCAGCAGCCCACGGGACATGAAACAAGAGACCCAGTACTTC. It translates to CASSPRDMKQETQYF.

J is TRBJ1-5 and V is TRBV4-2; D call uncertain. Germline CDR1 LGHNA, CDR2 YNFKEQ. The CDR3 extends over 13 amino acids. The V gene lost 4 bases and the J gene lost 0 bases, with 4 bases spanning the gap. DNA for the CDR3: TGTGCCAGCAGCCTCTATAGCAATCAGCCCCAGCATTTT. Translation: CASSLYSNQPQHF.

The rearrangement uses TRBV27 and TRBJ2-1; TRBD1 matches at 9 bases. Germline CDR1 is MNHEY and CDR2 is SMNVEV (reference sequence). This CDR3 has 22 residues. V was clipped by 1 base and J by 1 base; unmatched bases: 20. The chain's CDR3 is CASSLLGGQGVSRLFSYNEQFF. In DNA form, the CDR3 reads TGTGCCAGCAGTTTATTAGGGGGACAGGGAGTTTCGCGGTTGTTTTCCTACAATGAGCAGTTCTTC.

CDR3 in amino acids: CASTPGQGSPATNEKLFF. CDR3 in DNA: TGTGCCAGCACCCCGGGACAGGGGTCCCCTGCAACTAATGAAAAACTGTTTTTT. The V gene is TRBV7-3, the J gene TRBJ1-4; TRBD1 agrees at 10 bases. The CDR3 has 18 residues. V was clipped by 7 bases and J by 0 bases; unmatched bases: 11. The germline gives CDR1 SGHTA, CDR2 FQGTGA.

V is TRBV12-5 and J is TRBJ2-1, with D maybe TRBD1 (5 bases). Germline values: CDR1 LGHNT, CDR2 FRNRAP. Trimming took 3 bases from V and 10 from J, leaving 10 bases between them. This CDR3 region has 12 residues. The DNA of the CDR3 is TGTGCTAGTGGTTTACGACAGCAGGAGCAGTTCTTC. The encoded protein is CASGLRQQEQFF.